This T cell receptor beta chain derives from a study of blood T cell repertoires in COVID-19. At the level of the study: Both acute and convalescent COVID-19 samples were obtained from the United States, Italy and Spain. T cells, B-cell-depleted T cells, or PBMCs supplied cDNA or gDNA.

The CDR3 covers 14 residues. With V trimmed by 3 bases and J by 5 bases, 3 bases remained unmatched. CDR1 is SGHDT, CDR2 YYEEEE, per germline. In the source study's methods: Nucleated cell counts were estimated from reference gene primer amplification. Some clones are missing from TCRdb's copy, which holds only in-frame ones; the method was immunoSEQ multiplex PCR. V and J calls and clone size are given by that table; D and trimming were obtained from the DNA. The sample has about 55,000 clones, about nine tenths seen once. The sequencing sample was made of peripheral blood. This TCR was sampled from a man between 35 and 55 years old with acute or convalescent COVID-19. This chain links TRBV5-6 with TRBJ2-5; 11 bases are shared with TRBD2. This chain's CDR3 is CASSWGLAVETQYF. In DNA, the CDR3 is TGTGCCAGCAGCTGGGGACTAGCGGTTGAGACCCAGTACTTC.